This T cell receptor beta chain was recovered during a study of Ad26.COV2.S vaccination and SARS-CoV-2 variants. Study findings and constraints: Relative to placebo recipients, vaccine recipients exhibited elevated spike-specific TCR breadth. In TCR breadth and depth analyses, total T cell responses may have been underestimated.

The repertoire was sequenced with immunoSEQ multiplex PCR; TCRdb's copy has only in-frame clones and lacks some. This table holds about 350,000 clones, around 89% found once. About this clone itself: What it binds is not known.

Described treatment: roughly 20 received Ad26.COV2.S at low or high dose, single or two shots; about 5 received placebo; per-sample allocation not given. The samples date from day 63 after the first vaccine or placebo injection. Ad26 vector vaccine expressed Wuhan-strain SARS-CoV-2 spike. This CDR3 comprises 17 residues. CDR1 is ENHRY and CDR2 is SYGVKD in the germline V gene. The V and J ends lost 6 bases and 4 bases, in that order; junction bases with no gene match: 9. The V gene is TRBV10-3, the J gene TRBJ2-1, with 13 bases matching TRBD2. The specimen comprised peripheral blood, sampled in a trial of Ad26.COV2.S vaccine versus placebo. This clonotype was obtained from a person between 18 and 65 years old who received the Ad26.COV2.S COVID-19 vaccine or a placebo. The CDR3 region is CAIRETSGGPQYNEQFF. CDR3 in DNA: TGTGCCATCAGGGAGACTAGCGGGGGGCCGCAATACAATGAGCAGTTCTTC.